Listed below are T cell receptor beta chains from one sample, sequenced in a study of CD8 T cells in ankylosing spondylitis. TCRdb reprocessed the 5' RACE reads with MiXCR, giving one entry per CDR3 protein. The sample carries a few hundred thousand distinct CDR3 sequences, less than 9.5% recorded once. The sample taken for sequencing was blood, either unsorted or a sorted T cell fraction (not recorded which). These receptors were collected from a male donor with ankylosing spondylitis. The CDR3 runs from the conserved cysteine through the conserved F or W. The order of the fields is J gene, clone size, D gene, V gene, CDR3 DNA, CDR3 protein. The D gene is left open where the match is weak. Size is stated for part of the rows, as once, few or many counts, or as a class when the clone is expanded.

TRBJ1-2 | many | . | TRBV15 | TGTGCCACCAGCAGAGATTCCGGACTCAACTATGGCTACACCTTC | CATSRDSGLNYGYTF
TRBJ2-3 | many | . | TRBV11-2 | TGTGCCAGCAGCCCATTATCAGATACGCAGTATTTT | CASSPLSDTQYF
TRBJ2-5 | many | TRBD2 | TRBV29-1 | TGCAGCGCCCCAAGGGAGGGGGAGACCCAGTACTTC | CSAPREGETQYF
TRBJ1-1 | . | TRBD1 | TRBV9 | TGTGCCAGCAGCGTAGCTGACAGGGACACTGAAGCTTTCTTT | CASSVADRDTEAFF
TRBJ2-1 | few | . | TRBV7-2 | TGTGCCAGCAGCTTAGGATGGGCCACCAATGAGCAGTTCTTC | CASSLGWATNEQFF
TRBJ2-1 | many | TRBD2 | TRBV5-1 | TGCGCCAGCAGTCGGGCGGGAGGGTATGAGCAGTTCTTC | CASSRAGGYEQFF
TRBJ1-6 | . | . | TRBV12-3/TRBV12-4 | TGTGCCAGCAGTTTTAAGGATTCTGCGAGGTCACCCCTCCACTTT | CASSFKDSARSPLHF
TRBJ1-1 | many | TRBD1 | TRBV6-1 | TGTGCCAGCGGGGACAGCGGCGGTAACACTGAAGCTTTCTTT | CASGDSGGNTEAFF
TRBJ2-2 | few | TRBD2 | TRBV7-3 | TGTGCCAGCAGCTCCAAACTAGCGCACACCGGGGAGCTGTTTTTT | CASSSKLAHTGELFF
TRBJ2-7 | once | . | TRBV7-2 | TGTGCCAGCAACCCACTAGGGACCTCCTACGAGCAGTACTTC | CASNPLGTSYEQYF
TRBJ2-7 | . | . | TRBV29-1 | TGCAGCGCCGAGAGTTCAGGAGGATCCTACGAGCAGTACTTC | CSAESSGGSYEQYF
TRBJ2-7 | . | TRBD1 | TRBV9 | TGTGCCAGCAGCGTCCGGGACAGGGCCAGCGACGAGCAGTACTTC | CASSVRDRASDEQYF
TRBJ2-5 | few | . | TRBV4-3 | TGCGCCAGCAGCCAAGATAGGCAGGGCAGCTGGACCCAGTACTTC | CASSQDRQGSWTQYF
TRBJ2-5 | many | . | TRBV5-1 | TGTGCCAGCAGCCGAACAGGCGGGGAGACCCAGTACTTC | CASSRTGGETQYF
TRBJ2-5 | few | . | TRBV12-3/TRBV12-4 | TGTGCCAGCAGTTTAGTTGGAGATTGGGGAGGTCTCTCCCAGTACTTC | CASSLVGDWGGLSQYF
TRBJ2-3 | . | . | TRBV20-1 | TGCAGTGCTAGACTCCCGATTCCCACAGATACGCAGTATTTT | CSARLPIPTDTQYF
TRBJ2-3 | . | . | TRBV29-1 | TGCAGCGTGGTTAGGCTCGGCGGGAGCACAGATACGCAGTATTTT | CSVVRLGGSTDTQYF
TRBJ1-3 | many | . | TRBV12-3/TRBV12-4 | TGTGCCAGCAGCCGAAACTCTGGGGCTGCTGGAAACACCATATATTTT | CASSRNSGAAGNTIYF
TRBJ2-3 | few | TRBD2 | TRBV11-2 | TGTGCCAGCAGCTTAAAGGGGACTGGCGGGAGGGAGGTGTATTTT | CASSLKGTGGREVYF
TRBJ2-1 | many | . | TRBV5-1 | TGCGCCAGCAGCTTGTTTGGGGATACCTACAATGAGCAGTTCTTC | CASSLFGDTYNEQFF
TRBJ1-5 | few | . | TRBV7-2 | TGTGCCAGCAGCTCACACCGGGCCGAGGAACAGCCCCAGCATTTT | CASSSHRAEEQPQHF
TRBJ2-1 | many | . | TRBV10-3 | TGTGCCATCAGTGAACAGGGAGCTGAGCAGTTCTTC | CAISEQGAEQFF
TRBJ1-4 | few | TRBD1 | TRBV20-1 | TGCAGTGCCGAGACAGGGGGGGAAAAACTGTTTTTT | CSAETGGEKLFF
TRBJ2-1 | many | TRBD2 | TRBV29-1 | TGCAGCGTGCTAAGCGGGAGGGGTTACAATGAGCAGTTCTTC | CSVLSGRGYNEQFF
TRBJ1-1 | . | TRBD1 | TRBV5-1 | TGCGCCAGCAGCTTGGAGGCAGGGGGCGGTGAAGCTTTCTTT | CASSLEAGGGEAFF
TRBJ1-2 | . | . | TRBV6-2/TRBV6-3 | TGTGCCAGCAGTTACGGGCAGATTCTCGTTTATGGCTACACCTTC | CASSYGQILVYGYTF
TRBJ2-5 | . | . | TRBV19 | TGTGCCAGTAGTAGGGCCGTCAGGGGCCAAGAGACCCAGTACTTC | CASSRAVRGQETQYF
TRBJ2-2 | few | . | TRBV20-1 | TGCAGTGCTAGAGGGAGTTACACCGGGGAGCTGTTTTTT | CSARGSYTGELFF
TRBJ1-4 | . | TRBD1 | TRBV7-9 | TGTGCCAGCAGCTGGACAGGGGGCATAGGTGAAAAACTGTTTTTT | CASSWTGGIGEKLFF
TRBJ2-7 | many | . | TRBV5-1 | TGTGCCAGCAGCTTAGCGGCCGAGCAGTACTTC | CASSLAAEQYF
TRBJ1-4 | . | . | TRBV29-1 | TGCAGCTACACCGGTGCAACTAATGAAAAACTGTTTTTT | CSYTGATNEKLFF
TRBJ2-1 | . | TRBD2 | TRBV4-2 | TGTGCCAGCAGCCAAGATTGGCGGGGGTACAATGAGCAGTTCTTC | CASSQDWRGYNEQFF
TRBJ2-7 | . | . | TRBV27 | TGTGCCAGCAGAAGTAGGCAGGGGACCTACGAGCAGTACTTC | CASRSRQGTYEQYF
TRBJ2-7 | many | TRBD2 | TRBV5-1 | TGCGCCAGTTCGGGACTAGCCTCCTACGAGCAGTACTTC | CASSGLASYEQYF
TRBJ1-1 | many | . | TRBV7-9 | TGTGCCAGCAGCTTAGTGCGGGTGAACACTGAAGCTTTCTTT | CASSLVRVNTEAFF
TRBJ2-7 | few | . | TRBV12-3/TRBV12-4 | TGTGCCAGCAGTAAGCCTTCCTACGAGCAGTACTTC | CASSKPSYEQYF
TRBJ2-3 | few | . | TRBV7-2 | TGTGCCAGCAGCCCGGGTGTTCTCGGACCAGATACGCAGTATTTT | CASSPGVLGPDTQYF
TRBJ1-1 | few | . | TRBV5-1 | TGCGCCAGCAGCTTGAAGTATCCTGAAGCTTTCTTT | CASSLKYPEAFF
TRBJ2-7 | few | . | TRBV30 | TGTGCCTGGTCTGGCAGTCCGAATGGTGAGCAGTACTTC | CAWSGSPNGEQYF
TRBJ2-1 | . | TRBD1 | TRBV12-5 | TGTGCTAGTGGTTCTGGACAGGGGTCCTACAATGAGCAGTTCTTC | CASGSGQGSYNEQFF
TRBJ1-5 | . | TRBD1 | TRBV6-2/TRBV6-3 | TGTGCCAGCAGTACGTCCCGCGGACAGGACCTGTATAGCAATCAGCCCCAGCATTTT | CASSTSRGQDLYSNQPQHF
TRBJ2-2 | . | TRBD2 | TRBV24-1 | TGTGCCACCAGCCCACCGGGGGGGGAAAACACCGGGGAGCTGTTTTTT | CATSPPGGENTGELFF
TRBJ2-3 | many | TRBD2 | TRBV5-1 | TGCGCCAGCAGTTTCGGACTAGCAGGGTCAGATACGCAGTATTTT | CASSFGLAGSDTQYF